The rows below give T cell receptor beta chains drawn from one sample of a study of T cells in Graves' hyperthyroidism and ophthalmopathy. One entry per CDR3 protein results from TCRdb running MiXCR on the multiplex PCR reads. The sample has fewer than 750,000 distinct CDR3 sequences, roughly 50% seen once. The sample was peripheral blood or thyroid tissue (not recorded which). All receptors derive from a woman younger than 35 with Graves' hyperthyroidism. Each CDR3 is given with its conserved first and last residue. The order of the fields is V gene, J gene, CDR3 protein.

v_gene: TRBV20-1
j_gene: TRBJ2-5
CDR3aa: CSARVAGAGETQYF

v_gene: TRBV20-1
j_gene: TRBJ2-7
CDR3aa: CSAERERNEQYF

v_gene: TRBV5-1
j_gene: TRBJ2-1
CDR3aa: CASSLVGEPYNEQFF

v_gene: TRBV12-5
j_gene: TRBJ2-7
CDR3aa: CASGLSSSYEQYF

v_gene: TRBV12-3/TRBV12-4
j_gene: TRBJ2-7
CDR3aa: CASGTGRSYEQYF

v_gene: TRBV4-3
j_gene: TRBJ1-4
CDR3aa: CASSPPTARDVKLFF

v_gene: TRBV29-1
j_gene: TRBJ2-7
CDR3aa: CSAWDRDHEQYF

v_gene: TRBV25-1
j_gene: TRBJ2-7
CDR3aa: CASSAGPSGRAVEQYF

v_gene: TRBV7-9
j_gene: TRBJ1-5
CDR3aa: CASSQGGNEHF

v_gene: TRBV20-1
j_gene: TRBJ2-5
CDR3aa: CSARTGDWETQYF

v_gene: TRBV20-1
j_gene: TRBJ1-2
CDR3aa: CSASREVQTYGYTF

v_gene: TRBV29-1
j_gene: TRBJ1-2
CDR3aa: CSVVGVRYGYTF

v_gene: TRBV7-3
j_gene: TRBJ2-7
CDR3aa: CASSFYICSARETSGREQYF

v_gene: TRBV19
j_gene: TRBJ2-2
CDR3aa: CAARTAKNTGELFF

v_gene: TRBV6-5
j_gene: TRBJ1-2
CDR3aa: CASSYGTGLDGYTF

v_gene: TRBV20-1
j_gene: TRBJ1-1
CDR3aa: CSARAGANTEAFF

v_gene: TRBV11-2
j_gene: TRBJ1-1
CDR3aa: CASSLGQGSGYTEAFF

v_gene: TRBV5-1
j_gene: TRBJ2-1
CDR3aa: CASSLTTSGRGDEQFF

v_gene: TRBV7-3
j_gene: TRBJ2-5
CDR3aa: CASSLTGDETQYF

v_gene: TRBV19
j_gene: .
CDR3aa: CASKRGRTYEQYF

v_gene: TRBV20-1
j_gene: TRBJ1-1
CDR3aa: CSARGVLDTEAFF

v_gene: TRBV6-5
j_gene: TRBJ2-5
CDR3aa: CASSHGAGEETQYF

v_gene: TRBV20-1
j_gene: TRBJ2-7
CDR3aa: CSARSMTSGRTYEQYF

v_gene: TRBV9
j_gene: .
CDR3aa: CASSVGFRGDEQFF

v_gene: TRBV20-1
j_gene: TRBJ1-1
CDR3aa: CSAKNGVTEAFF

v_gene: TRBV15
j_gene: TRBJ2-3
CDR3aa: CATSREPSTDTQYF

v_gene: TRBV7-2
j_gene: TRBJ2-7
CDR3aa: CASSKRAVISSYEQYF